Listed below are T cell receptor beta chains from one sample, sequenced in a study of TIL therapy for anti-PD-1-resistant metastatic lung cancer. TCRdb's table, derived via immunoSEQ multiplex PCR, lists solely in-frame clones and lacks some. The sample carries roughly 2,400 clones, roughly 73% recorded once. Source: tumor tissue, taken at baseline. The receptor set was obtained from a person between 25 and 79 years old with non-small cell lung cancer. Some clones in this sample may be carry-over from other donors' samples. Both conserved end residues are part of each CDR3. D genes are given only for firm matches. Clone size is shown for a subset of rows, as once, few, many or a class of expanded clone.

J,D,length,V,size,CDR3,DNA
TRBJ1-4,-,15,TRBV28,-,CASSLGGVTNEKLFF,TGTGCCAGCAGTTTAGGTGGTGTAACTAATGAAAAACTGTTTTTT
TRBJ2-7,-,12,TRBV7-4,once,CASSEQVVGQYF,TGTGCCAGCAGCGAACAAGTTGTCGGACAGTACTTC
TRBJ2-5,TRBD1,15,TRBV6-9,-,CASSYAQGAPETQYF,TGTGCCAGCAGTTACGCACAGGGGGCGCCGGAGACCCAGTACTTC
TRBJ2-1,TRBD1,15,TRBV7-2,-,CATTGLQRGQGLEFF,TGTGCCACCACGGGACTTCAAAGGGGACAGGGGTTAGAGTTCTTC
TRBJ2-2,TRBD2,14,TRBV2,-,CASRREGTGGELFF,TGTGCCAGCCGGCGGGAGGGCACTGGCGGGGAGCTGTTTTTT
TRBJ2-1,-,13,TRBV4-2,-,CASSPNRENEQFF,TGTGCCAGCAGCCCAAACAGGGAGAATGAGCAGTTCTTC
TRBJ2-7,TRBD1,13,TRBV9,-,CASSVEWTGEQYF,TGTGCCAGCAGCGTTGAATGGACAGGGGAGCAGTACTTC
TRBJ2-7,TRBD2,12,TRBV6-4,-,CASSVLRRGGYF,TGTGCCAGCAGTGTCCTCCGGCGCGGGGGGTACTTC
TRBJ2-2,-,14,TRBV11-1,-,CASSLGADTGELFF,TGTGCCAGCAGCTTAGGTGCCGACACCGGGGAGCTGTTTTTT
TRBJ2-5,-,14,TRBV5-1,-,CASSPGGVQETQYF,TGCGCCAGCAGCCCCGGTGGGGTCCAAGAGACCCAGTACTTC
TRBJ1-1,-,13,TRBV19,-,CASSIEGAGEAFF,TGTGCCAGTAGTATAGAGGGGGCCGGTGAAGCTTTCTTT
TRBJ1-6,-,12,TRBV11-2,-,CASSRSNSPLHF,TGTGCCAGCAGCCGTTCTAATTCACCCCTCCACTTT
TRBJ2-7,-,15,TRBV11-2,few,CASSFHRDQSYEQYF,TGTGCCAGCAGCTTCCACAGGGACCAGAGCTACGAGCAGTACTTC
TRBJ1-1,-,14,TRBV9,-,CASSVRGENTEAFF,TGTGCCAGCAGCGTGAGAGGGGAAAACACTGAAGCTTTCTTT
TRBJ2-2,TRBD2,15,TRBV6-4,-,CASSDIAGNTGELFF,TGTGCCAGCAGTGACATAGCGGGGAACACCGGGGAGCTGTTTTTT
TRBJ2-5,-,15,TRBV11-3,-,CASSARGWHEETQYF,TGTGCCAGCAGCGCCCGGGGTTGGCACGAGGAGACCCAGTACTTC
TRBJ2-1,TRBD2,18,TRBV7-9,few,CASSLAVTSGSAYNEQFF,TGTGCCAGCAGCTTAGCTGTGACTAGCGGGAGCGCATACAATGAGCAGTTCTTC
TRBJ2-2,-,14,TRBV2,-,CASSNLQGTGELFF,TGTGCCAGCAGCAACCTACAGGGTACCGGGGAGCTGTTTTTT
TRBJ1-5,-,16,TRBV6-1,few,CASSERGGLSNQPQHF,TGTGCCAGCAGTGAAAGGGGCGGGCTTAGCAATCAGCCCCAGCATTTT
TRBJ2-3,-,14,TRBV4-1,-,CASSPSATADTQYF,TGCGCCAGCAGCCCTAGTGCGACGGCAGATACGCAGTATTTT
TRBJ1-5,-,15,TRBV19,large,CATRGEAYSNQPQHF,TGTGCCACAAGGGGGGAGGCTTATAGCAATCAGCCCCAGCATTTT
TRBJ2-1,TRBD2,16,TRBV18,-,CASSTGLAGVYNEQFF,TGTGCCAGCTCTACGGGACTAGCGGGAGTGTACAATGAGCAGTTCTTC
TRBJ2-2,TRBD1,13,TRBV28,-,CASRGRGTGELFF,TGTGCCAGCAGGGGCAGGGGGACCGGGGAGCTGTTTTTT
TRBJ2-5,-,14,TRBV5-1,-,CASSLNWWWETQYF,TGCGCCAGCAGCTTGAACTGGTGGTGGGAGACCCAGTACTTC
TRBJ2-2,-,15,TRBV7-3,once,CASSSDLGNTGELFF,TGTGCCAGCAGCTCAGACTTGGGGAACACCGGGGAGCTGTTTTTT
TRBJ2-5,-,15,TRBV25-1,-,CASSESLAISETQYF,TGTGCCAGCAGTGAGAGTCTAGCAATCTCAGAGACCCAGTACTTC
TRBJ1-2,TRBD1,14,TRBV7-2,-,CASTPGQHSYGYTF,TGTGCCAGCACCCCGGGACAGCACTCCTATGGCTACACCTTC
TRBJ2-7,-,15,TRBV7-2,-,CASSSRSPSSYEQYF,TGTGCCAGCAGCTCCCGGTCCCCCAGCTCCTACGAGCAGTACTTC
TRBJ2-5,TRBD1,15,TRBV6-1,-,CASRPTGGVGETQYF,TGTGCCAGCAGACCCACAGGGGGCGTTGGAGAGACCCAGTACTTC